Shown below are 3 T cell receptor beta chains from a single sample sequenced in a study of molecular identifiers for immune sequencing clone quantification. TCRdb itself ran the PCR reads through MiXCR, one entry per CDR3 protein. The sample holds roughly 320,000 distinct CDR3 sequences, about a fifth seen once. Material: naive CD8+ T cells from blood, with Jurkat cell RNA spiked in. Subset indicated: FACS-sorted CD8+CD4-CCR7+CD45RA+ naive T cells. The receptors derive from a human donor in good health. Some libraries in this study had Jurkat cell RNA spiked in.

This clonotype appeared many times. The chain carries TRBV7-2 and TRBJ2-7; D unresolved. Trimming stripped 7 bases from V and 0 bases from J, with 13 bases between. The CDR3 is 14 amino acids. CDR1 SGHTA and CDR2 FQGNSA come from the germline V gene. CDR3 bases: TGTGCCAGCACCCAAGGACCGAGCTCCTACGAGCAGTACTTC. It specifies CASTQGPSSYEQYF.

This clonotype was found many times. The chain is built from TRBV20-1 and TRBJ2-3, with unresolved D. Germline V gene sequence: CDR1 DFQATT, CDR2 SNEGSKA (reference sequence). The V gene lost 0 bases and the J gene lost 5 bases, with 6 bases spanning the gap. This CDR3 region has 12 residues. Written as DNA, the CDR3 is TGCAGTGCTAGAGAGTTGATAGATACGCAGTATTTT. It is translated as CSARELIDTQYF.

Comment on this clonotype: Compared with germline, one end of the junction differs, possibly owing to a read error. Here the CDR3 reads CAGSYSSRGDNEQFF. The CDR3 nucleotides are TGTGCCGGCAGTTACTCCTCCCGGGGAGATAATGAGCAGTTCTTC. The chain links TRBV6-5 to TRBJ2-1; possible D gene TRBD2, 5 bases. The CDR3 consists of 15 residues. The germline CDR1 and CDR2 sequences are MNHEY and SVGAGI.